These 8 T cell receptor beta chains share one sample of origin, sequenced in a study of T-cell memory formation after mild COVID-19 (dated by TCRdb to the early 2020s). Libraries were built with 5' RACE. Sequencing instrument: Illumina NovaSeq 6000. The public sequencing data were trimmed at Q25 with fastp and processed into clonotypes with MiXCR by TCRdb, which kept only in-frame beta chains. A single entry per CDR3 protein holds the most common genes and DNA from its merged rows. This sample lists approximately 400,000 distinct CDR3 sequences; over 15% were detected once. The ten top clones hold roughly 21% of the sample. The specimen sequenced was PBMCs or a T cell subset sorted from them (not recorded which). Source of these receptors: a man aged 18 to 30 who had mild COVID-19 (a few samples of this study predate the infection). The sample titles of this study are shuffled in the database, so cell type and time point are left out; the donor was told from shared clones.

This chain links TRBV29-1 with TRBJ2-2, with D possibly being TRBD1 (5 bases). Per the germline V gene, CDR1 is SQVTM and CDR2 is ANQGSEA. Trimming cost V 3 bases and J 0 bases, with 14 bases left between them. This CDR3 comprises 16 residues. As DNA, the CDR3 is TGCAGCGTTGAGGTGGGGCTTTCAGCGAACACCGGGGAGCTGTTTTTT. Amino acid sequence: CSVEVGLSANTGELFF.

This clonotype appeared many times. V is TRBV20-1 and J is TRBJ2-7, with a weak D call TRBD1 (6 bases). CDR3 length: 15 amino acids. Germline CDR1 and CDR2: DFQATT and SNEGSKA (reference sequence). Between the trimmed V and J ends, which lost 0 bases and 1 base, there was a span of 13 bases. The CDR3 loop reads CSARDLGDISYEQYF. The CDR3 nucleotides read TGCAGTGCTAGAGATCTGGGGGACATTTCCTACGAGCAGTACTTC.

This clonotype was seen only a few times. This chain connects TRBV7-6 to TRBJ2-2, with a tentative D call TRBD1 (6 bases). V was clipped by 1 base and J by 1 base, with 13 bases between them. In germline, CDR1 is SGHVS, CDR2 FNYEAQ. The CDR3 length is 17 residues. CDR3 protein: CASSLVGGDLNTGELFF. In DNA, the CDR3 is TGTGCCAGCAGCTTAGTAGGGGGAGACCTGAACACCGGGGAGCTGTTTTTT.

This chain joins TRBV7-2 and TRBJ1-1; D ambiguous. Germline V gene data show CDR1 as SGHTA and CDR2 as FQGNSA. CDR3 length: 12 residues. Trimming cost V 3 bases and J 6 bases, with 8 bases left between them. For the CDR3, the DNA is TGTGCCAGCAGCTTCGCAGACCCTGAAGCTTTCTTT. It yields the protein CASSFADPEAFF.

In its sample, this clonotype was seen many times. The chain couples TRBV4-2 to TRBJ2-2; unclear D gene. Trimming removed 3 bases at V and 2 bases at J, with 1 base between. Germline V gene sequence: CDR1 LGHNA, CDR2 YNFKEQ. This CDR3 is 12 amino acids long. DNA for the CDR3: TGTGCCAGCAGCCACAACACCGGGGAGCTGTTTTTT. Amino acids: CASSHNTGELFF.

This clonotype was seen a handful of times. The J gene is TRBJ2-1, the V gene TRBV20-1, with a weak D call TRBD2 (7 bases). This CDR3 comprises 15 residues. The germline V gene encodes CDR1 DFQATT and CDR2 SNEGSKA (reference sequence). Deletions cut 4 bases from V and 7 bases from J, with 20 bases between. This CDR3 reads CSAINLGGGRNEQFF. CDR3 nucleotide sequence: TGCAGTGCTATAAACCTAGGGGGGGGTCGGAATGAGCAGTTCTTC.

V is TRBV15 and J is TRBJ1-5, with a tentative D call TRBD1 (6 bases). The CDR3 covers 17 residues. Germline CDR1 reads LNHNV; CDR2 reads YYDKDF (reference sequence). Trimming took off 1 base at V and 0 bases at J, with 13 bases between the two ends. For the CDR3, the DNA is TGTGCCACCAGCAGAGGAAAAGACAGGTCTAGCAATCAGCCCCAGCATTTT. This gives the protein CATSRGKDRSSNQPQHF.

The V and J genes are TRBV20-1 and TRBJ1-6, with D unclear. Germline V gene lookup returns CDR1 DFQATT and CDR2 SNEGSKA (reference sequence). Trimming took 0 bases from V and 4 from J, leaving 10 bases between them. This CDR3 has 15 residues. CDR3 region: CSARDTGRYNSPLHF. The CDR3 DNA sequence: TGCAGTGCTAGAGATACGGGAAGATATAATTCACCCCTCCACTTT.